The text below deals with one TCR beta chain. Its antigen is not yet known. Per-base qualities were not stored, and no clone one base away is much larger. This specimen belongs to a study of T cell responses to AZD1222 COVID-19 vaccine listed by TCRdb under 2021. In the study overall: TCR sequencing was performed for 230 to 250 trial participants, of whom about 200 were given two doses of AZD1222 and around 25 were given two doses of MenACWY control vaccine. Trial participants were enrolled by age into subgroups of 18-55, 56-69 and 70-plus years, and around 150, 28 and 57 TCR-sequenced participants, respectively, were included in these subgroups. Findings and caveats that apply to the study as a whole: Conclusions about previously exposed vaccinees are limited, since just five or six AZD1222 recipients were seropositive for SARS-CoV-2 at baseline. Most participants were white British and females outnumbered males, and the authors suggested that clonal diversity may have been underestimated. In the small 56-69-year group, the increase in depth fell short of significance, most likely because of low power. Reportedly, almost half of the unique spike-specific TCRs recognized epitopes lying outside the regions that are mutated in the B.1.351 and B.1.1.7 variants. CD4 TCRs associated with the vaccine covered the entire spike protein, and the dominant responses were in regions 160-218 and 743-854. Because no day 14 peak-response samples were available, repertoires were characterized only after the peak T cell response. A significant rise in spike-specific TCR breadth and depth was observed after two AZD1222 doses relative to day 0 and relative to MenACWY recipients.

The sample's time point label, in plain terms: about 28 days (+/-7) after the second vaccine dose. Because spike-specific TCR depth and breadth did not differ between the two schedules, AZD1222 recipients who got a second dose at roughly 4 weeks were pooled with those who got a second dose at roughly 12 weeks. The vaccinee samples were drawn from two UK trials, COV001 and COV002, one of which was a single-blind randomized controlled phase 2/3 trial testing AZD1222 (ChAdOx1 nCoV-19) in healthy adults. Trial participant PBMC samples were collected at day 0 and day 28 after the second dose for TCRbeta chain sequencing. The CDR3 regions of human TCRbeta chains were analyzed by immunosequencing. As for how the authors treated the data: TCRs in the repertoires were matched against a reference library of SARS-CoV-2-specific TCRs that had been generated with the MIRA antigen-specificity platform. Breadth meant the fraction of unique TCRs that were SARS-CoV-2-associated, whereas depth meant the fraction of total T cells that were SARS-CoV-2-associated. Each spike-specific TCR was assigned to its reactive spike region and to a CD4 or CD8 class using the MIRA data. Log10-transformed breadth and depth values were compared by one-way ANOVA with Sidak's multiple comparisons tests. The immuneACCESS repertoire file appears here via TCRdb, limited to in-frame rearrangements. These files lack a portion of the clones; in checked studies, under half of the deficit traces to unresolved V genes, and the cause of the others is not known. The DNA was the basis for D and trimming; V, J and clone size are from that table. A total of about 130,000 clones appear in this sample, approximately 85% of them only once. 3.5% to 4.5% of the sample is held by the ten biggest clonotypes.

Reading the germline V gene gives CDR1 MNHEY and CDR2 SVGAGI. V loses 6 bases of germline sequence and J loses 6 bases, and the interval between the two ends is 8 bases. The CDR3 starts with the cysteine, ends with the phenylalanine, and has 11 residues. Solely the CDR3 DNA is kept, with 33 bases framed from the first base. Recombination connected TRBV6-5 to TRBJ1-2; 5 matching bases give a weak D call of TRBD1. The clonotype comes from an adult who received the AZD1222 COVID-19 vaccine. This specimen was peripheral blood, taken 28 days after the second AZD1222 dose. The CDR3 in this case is CASRRGDGYTF. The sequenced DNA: TGTGCCAGCAGGCGGGGGGATGGCTACACCTTC.